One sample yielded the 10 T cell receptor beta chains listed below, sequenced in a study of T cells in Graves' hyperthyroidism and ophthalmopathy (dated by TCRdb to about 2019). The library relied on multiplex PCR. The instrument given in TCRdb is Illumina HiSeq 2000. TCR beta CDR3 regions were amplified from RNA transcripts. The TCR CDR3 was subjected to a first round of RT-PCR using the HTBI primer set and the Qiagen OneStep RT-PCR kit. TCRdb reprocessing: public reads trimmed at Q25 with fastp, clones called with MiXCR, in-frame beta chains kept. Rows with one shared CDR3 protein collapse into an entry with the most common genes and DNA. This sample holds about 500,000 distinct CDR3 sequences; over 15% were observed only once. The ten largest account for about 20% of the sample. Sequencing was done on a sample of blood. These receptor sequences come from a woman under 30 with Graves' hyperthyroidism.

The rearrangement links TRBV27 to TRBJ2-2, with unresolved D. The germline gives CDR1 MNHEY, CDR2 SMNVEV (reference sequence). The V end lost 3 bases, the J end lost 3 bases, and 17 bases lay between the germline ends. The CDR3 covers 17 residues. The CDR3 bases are TGTGCCAGCAGTTTGGCTATCGGACGGGCTTACACCGGGGAGCTGTTTTTT. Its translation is CASSLAIGRAYTGELFF.

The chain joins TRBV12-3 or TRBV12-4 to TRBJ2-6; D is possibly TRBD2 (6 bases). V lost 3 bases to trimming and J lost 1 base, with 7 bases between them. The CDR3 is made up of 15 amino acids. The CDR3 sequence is CASSFGGSGANVLTF. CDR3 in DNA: TGTGCCAGCAGTTTTGGGGGGTCTGGGGCCAACGTCCTGACTTTC.

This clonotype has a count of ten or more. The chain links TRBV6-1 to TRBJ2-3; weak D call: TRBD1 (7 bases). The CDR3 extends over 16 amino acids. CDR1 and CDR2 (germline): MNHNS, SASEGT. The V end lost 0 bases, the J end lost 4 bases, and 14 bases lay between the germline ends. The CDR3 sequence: CASSEAQGGGADTQYF. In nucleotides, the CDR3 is TGTGCCAGCAGTGAAGCGCAGGGGGGCGGGGCAGATACGCAGTATTTT.

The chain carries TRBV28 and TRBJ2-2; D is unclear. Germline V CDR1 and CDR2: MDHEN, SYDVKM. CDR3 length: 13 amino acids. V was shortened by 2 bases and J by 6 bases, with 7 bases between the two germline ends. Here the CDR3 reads CASSLVNAGELFF. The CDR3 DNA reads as TGTGCCAGCAGTTTAGTAAACGCCGGGGAGCTGTTTTTT.

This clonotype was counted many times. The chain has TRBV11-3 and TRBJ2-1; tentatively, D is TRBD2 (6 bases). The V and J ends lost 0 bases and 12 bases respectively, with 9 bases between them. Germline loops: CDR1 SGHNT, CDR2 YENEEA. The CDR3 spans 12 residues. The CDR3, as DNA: TGTGCCAGCAGCTTAGATTTGGGGGGGCAGTTCTTC. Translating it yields CASSLDLGGQFF.

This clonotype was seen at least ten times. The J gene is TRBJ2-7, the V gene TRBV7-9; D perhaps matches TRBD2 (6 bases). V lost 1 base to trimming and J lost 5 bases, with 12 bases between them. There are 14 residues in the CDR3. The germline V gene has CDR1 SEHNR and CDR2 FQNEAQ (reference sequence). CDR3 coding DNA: TGTGCCAGCAGCTTAGACGGGAGTGGTGACGAGCAGTACTTC. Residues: CASSLDGSGDEQYF.

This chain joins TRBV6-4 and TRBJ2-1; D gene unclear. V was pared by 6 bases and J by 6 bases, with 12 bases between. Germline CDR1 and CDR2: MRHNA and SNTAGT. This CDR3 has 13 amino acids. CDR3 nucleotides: TGTGCCAGCAGCCCAAGGGCGGCCAATGAGCAGTTCTTC. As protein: CASSPRAANEQFF.

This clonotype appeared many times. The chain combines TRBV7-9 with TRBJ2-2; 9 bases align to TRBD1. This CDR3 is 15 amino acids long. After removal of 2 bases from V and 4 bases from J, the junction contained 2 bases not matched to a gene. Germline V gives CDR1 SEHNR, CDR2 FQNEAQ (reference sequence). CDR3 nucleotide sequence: TGTGCCAGCAGCTTAACAGGGGGCAGCACCGGGGAGCTGTTTTTT. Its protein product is CASSLTGGSTGELFF. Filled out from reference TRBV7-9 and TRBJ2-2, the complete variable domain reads DTGVSQNPRHKITKRGQNVTFRCDPISEHNRLYWYRQTLGQGPEFLTYFQNEAQLEKSRLLSDRFSAERPKGSFSTLEIQRTEQGDSAMYLCASSLTGGSTGELFFGEGSRLTVL.

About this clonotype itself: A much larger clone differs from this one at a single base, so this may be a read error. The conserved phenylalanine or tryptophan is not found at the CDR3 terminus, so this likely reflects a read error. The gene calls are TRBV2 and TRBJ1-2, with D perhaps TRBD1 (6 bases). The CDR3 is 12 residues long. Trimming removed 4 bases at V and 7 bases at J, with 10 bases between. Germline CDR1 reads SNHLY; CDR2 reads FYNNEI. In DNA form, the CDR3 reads TGTGCCAGCAGTGTAGACAGGAGTGGCTACACCCTC. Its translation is CASSVDRSGYTL.

This CDR3 is CASSAYPRGALRTPLHF. CDR3 sequence (DNA): TGTGCCAGCAGCGCCTACCCGAGGGGTGCCCTTAGGACACCCCTCCACTTT. The rearrangement links TRBV5-5 to TRBJ1-6; D perhaps matches TRBD1 (5 bases). The CDR3 totals 17 residues. Germline lookup yields CDR1 SGHKS and CDR2 YYEKEE (reference sequence). V shed 4 bases and J shed 11 bases, with 25 bases lying between them.